The following is a TCR beta chain sequence with its context. Original data processing: Reference gene primer amplification in the assay estimated nucleated cell counts. The protocol was immunoSEQ multiplex PCR, while the TCRdb copy is restricted to in-frame clones and leaves out a portion. Clone size and V and J calls were adopted from that table, with D and trimming inferred from the DNA. The sample has around 260,000 clones; 80% to 85% are singletons. The CDR3 sequence is 14 residues long. V lost 2 bases and J lost 6, with 14 bases in between. The germline CDR1 and CDR2 sequences are MNHEY and SVGAGI. This sample was included in a study of blood T cell repertoires in COVID-19. Study-wide background: The samples span acute and convalescent COVID-19 from the United States, Italy and Spain. The cDNA or gDNA used as material had been derived from T cells, B-cell-depleted T cells, or PBMCs.

This TCR came from a man aged 55 to 69 with acute or convalescent COVID-19. Input material: peripheral blood. The chain joins TRBV6-5 to TRBJ2-7; D is unresolved. The CDR3 loop is CASSYAGSPVEQYF. The DNA of the CDR3 is TGTGCCAGCAGTTACGCCGGTTCCCCGGTCGAGCAGTACTTC.